This T cell receptor beta chain originates from a study of post-analysis software for immune sequencing data. Points from the study as a whole: TRBV segments more frequent in patients than in controls numbered roughly 5 and included TRBV5-6, TRBV5-1 and TRBV20-1.

The library was made from cDNA and included unique molecular identifiers. TCRdb reanalysed the PCR reads using MiXCR and keeps one entry per CDR3 protein. Among 550,000 to 700,000 distinct CDR3 sequences listed, 40% to 50% were seen once. Only a few counts were recorded for this clonotype. Its target is unknown. The CDR3 totals 14 residues. The origin of this receptor is a girl aged 10 to 17 with multiple sclerosis. Sequencing was done on a sample of blood. This chain joins TRBV21-1 and TRBJ2-5; the listed D gene, TRBD1, was not tested against the DNA. TRBV21-1 is a recognized pseudogene. The chain's CDR3 is CASSKDRVTETQYF. CDR3 coding DNA: TGTGCCAGCAGCAAGGACAGGGTCACGGAGACCCAGTACTTC.